These 30 T cell receptor beta chains share one sample of origin, sequenced in a study of blood T cell repertoires in COVID-19. Profiled with immunoSEQ multiplex PCR; TCRdb holds only in-frame clones, not every one. The profile shows about 200,000 clones, roughly 82% of them singletons. Sequencing was carried out using peripheral blood. The receptors come from a woman aged 40 to 50 with acute or convalescent COVID-19.

The chain combines TRBV5-8 with TRBJ1-3, with unresolved D. Trimming cost V 1 base and J 8 bases, with 7 bases left between them. Germline V CDR1 and CDR2: SGHTS, YDEGEE. The CDR3 is 12 amino acids. DNA for the CDR3: TGTGCCAGCAGCTTGAATCGGTACACCATATATTTT. Its protein is CASSLNRYTIYF.

This sequence joins TRBV6-6 and TRBJ2-5; possibly TRBD2 for D (6 bases). V gave up 0 bases and J gave up 1 base, with 9 bases separating them. The length of the CDR3 is 15 residues. CDR1 and CDR2 (germline): MNHNY, SVGAGI (reference sequence). CDR3 DNA: TGTGCCAGCAGTTACTCCCGGGACTTCCAAGAGACCCAGTACTTC. This translates into CASSYSRDFQETQYF.

The chain joins TRBV20-1 to TRBJ2-5, with 7 bases fitting TRBD2. This CDR3 has 14 residues. V shed 3 bases, J shed 5 bases, and the junction held 9 bases outside the gene matches. Germline lookup yields CDR1 DFQATT and CDR2 SNEGSKA (reference sequence). The CDR3 DNA reads TGCAGTGCTAGTCCCGGACTAGTTACGGAGACCCAGTACTTC. It specifies CSASPGLVTETQYF.

The sample holds a few counts of this clone. The chain recombines TRBV18 with TRBJ2-7; 10 bases agree with TRBD1. Trimming cost V 2 bases and J 5 bases; bases outside gene matches: 3. The CDR3 has 14 amino acids. Germline CDR1 and CDR2: KGHSH and LQKENI. The CDR3: CASSPVTGGHEQYF. CDR3 bases: TGTGCCAGCTCACCAGTGACAGGGGGCCACGAGCAGTACTTC.

The rearrangement links TRBV3-1 (or the pseudogene TRBV3-2) to TRBJ1-1; possibly TRBD1 for D (5 bases). With 4 bases removed from V and 0 bases from J, the gap between germline ends came to 9 bases. CDR1 and CDR2 (germline): LGHDT, YNNKEL (reference sequence). The CDR3 covers 14 residues. The CDR3 DNA follows: TGTGCCAGCAGCCCGGGGGGGGTGAACACTGAAGCTTTCTTT. It translates to CASSPGGVNTEAFF.

CDR3 loop: CSVVLGDRGPEQYF. CDR3 nucleotides: TGCAGCGTTGTTCTAGGGGACAGGGGACCCGAGCAGTACTTC. The chain recombines TRBV29-1 with TRBJ2-7; 10 positions agree with TRBD1. The CDR3 spans 14 residues. With 4 bases clipped from V and 6 bases from J, the junction kept 9 bases outside the gene matches. Germline V CDR1 and CDR2: SQVTM, ANQGSEA.

The CDR3 nucleotides read TGTGCCAGCAGTGAAACGCCTAGCGGGATGGATACGCAGTATTTT. Translation gives CASSETPSGMDTQYF. V and J are TRBV6-4 and TRBJ2-3; 9 nucleotides agree with TRBD2. With 3 bases clipped from V and 6 bases from J, the junction kept 7 bases outside the gene matches. CDR1 MRHNA and CDR2 SNTAGT come from the germline V gene. The CDR3 extends over 15 amino acids.

The chain has TRBV6-5 and TRBJ1-1, with no clear D. CDR1 MNHEY and CDR2 SVGAGI come from the germline V gene. This CDR3 comprises 13 residues. Trimming left V 5 bases short and J 5 bases short, with 12 bases between. The CDR3 DNA reads as TGTGCCAGCAGTAAGGTAGCGGGGACTGAAGCTTTCTTT. Its protein product is CASSKVAGTEAFF.

This chain connects TRBV5-5 to TRBJ2-7; D might be TRBD1 (6 bases). Germline V gene data show CDR1 as SGHKS and CDR2 as YYEKEE (reference sequence). V was trimmed by 5 bases and J by 1 base, leaving 13 bases between them. The CDR3 runs 14 residues. The CDR3 nucleotides are TGTGCCAGCAGATCCCGACAGGATTCCTACGAGCAGTACTTC. Encoded protein: CASRSRQDSYEQYF.

This clone was seen only a few times. V and J are TRBV7-2 and TRBJ2-3; D is uncertain. CDR1 and CDR2 from the germline V gene are SGHTA and FQGNSA. V gave up 1 base and J gave up 2 bases, with 4 bases separating them. The CDR3 length is 13 residues. CDR3: CASSLDNTDTQYF. In nucleotides, the CDR3 is TGTGCCAGCAGCTTAGACAACACAGATACGCAGTATTTT.

This clone appeared a single time. The chain links TRBV5-5 to TRBJ1-2; D remains unclear. The CDR3 contains 14 residues. Germline CDR1 is SGHKS and CDR2 is YYEKEE (reference sequence). Between the trimmed V and J ends, which lost 1 base and 3 bases, there was a span of 10 bases. CDR3 sequence reads: CASSLLSGYYGYTF. The CDR3 nucleotides read TGTGCCAGCAGCTTGTTATCGGGGTACTATGGCTACACCTTC.

The chain is built from TRBV27 and TRBJ1-6; D gene unclear. Germline-derived CDR1 and CDR2 are MNHEY and SMNVEV (reference sequence). The V end was cut by 6 bases, the J end by 5 bases, with 14 bases between. This CDR3 has 15 amino acids. The chain's CDR3 is CASRRWSRDNSPLHF. The CDR3 coding sequence is TGTGCCAGCAGGCGGTGGAGCCGGGATAATTCACCCCTCCACTTT.

This sequence joins TRBV6-1 and TRBJ2-3; weak D call: TRBD2 (6 bases). Germline CDR1 is MNHNS and CDR2 is SASEGT. This CDR3 has 15 amino acids. V was trimmed by 1 base and J by 0 bases, leaving 8 bases between them. The CDR3 sequence is CASSEVRGSTDTQYF. In DNA, the CDR3 is TGTGCCAGCAGTGAAGTACGGGGGAGCACAGATACGCAGTATTTT.

The rearrangement links TRBV7-9 to TRBJ1-1, with D perhaps TRBD1 (6 bases). Germline assignment: CDR1 SEHNR and CDR2 FQNEAQ (reference sequence). V was trimmed by 4 bases and J by 6 bases, leaving 21 bases between them. The CDR3 has 16 amino acids. CDR3 sequence (DNA): TGTGCCAGCAGCTCGACGACAGGCTACTTGGTCGCTGAAGCTTTCTTT. Amino acid sequence: CASSSTTGYLVAEAFF. Based on the CDR3 plus reference TRBV7-9 and TRBJ1-1, the full variable domain is DTGVSQNPRHKITKRGQNVTFRCDPISEHNRLYWYRQTLGQGPEFLTYFQNEAQLEKSRLLSDRFSAERPKGSFSTLEIQRTEQGDSAMYLCASSSTTGYLVAEAFFGQGTRLTVV.

This clone was counted once. This chain connects TRBV2 to TRBJ2-5, with TRBD1 identical over 10 bases. The germline V gene encodes CDR1 SNHLY and CDR2 FYNNEI. This CDR3 contains 15 residues. J gave up 4 bases and V 9 bases, and 11 bases lay outside the gene matches. Here the CDR3 DNA reads TGTGCCAGGGGGACCGGGACAGGGGCAGGAGAGACCCAGTACTTC. Its translation: CARGTGTGAGETQYF.

The CDR3 here is CASSLSAGSDTQYF. The CDR3 nucleotides read TGTGCCAGCAGCTTATCGGCAGGATCCGATACGCAGTATTTT. The chain recombines TRBV7-2 with TRBJ2-3; D is unclear. CDR3 size: 14 residues. Trimming stripped 2 bases from V and 6 bases from J, with 12 bases between. Looked up from germline, CDR1 is SGHTA and CDR2 is FQGNSA.

V usage is TRBV12-5 and J usage is TRBJ2-5; 10 bases are shared with TRBD1. The CDR3 extends over 17 amino acids. J lost 4 bases, V lost 2 bases, and 10 bases had no gene match. The germline CDR1 and CDR2 sequences are LGHNT and FRNRAP. The CDR3 DNA follows: TGTGCTAGTGGTTTGCCCCTGGGACAGGGGTTCGGAGAGACCCAGTACTTC. Translated: CASGLPLGQGFGETQYF.

The rearrangement joins TRBV5-1 to TRBJ1-1; TRBD1 matches 7 bases. V lost 4 bases, J lost 0 bases, and 9 bases stayed unmatched. The CDR3 spans 16 residues. Germline CDR1 is SGHRS and CDR2 is YFSETQ. CDR3 in amino acids: CASSLRQGLMNTEAFF. CDR3 DNA sequence: TGCGCCAGCAGCCTCCGACAGGGCTTAATGAACACTGAAGCTTTCTTT.

This chain connects TRBV18 to TRBJ2-1; 10 bases agree with TRBD2. Germline V gene data show CDR1 as KGHSH and CDR2 as LQKENI. This CDR3 contains 16 residues. V lost 5 bases, J lost 6 bases, and 10 bases stayed unmatched. CDR3 in amino acids: CASSEASGGGGNEQFF. CDR3 in DNA: TGTGCCAGCTCAGAAGCCAGCGGGGGGGGCGGCAATGAGCAGTTCTTC.

To note about this clone: Other DNA variants within this sample encode the same CDR3. The rearrangement uses TRBV4-3 and TRBJ2-7; 8 bases fit TRBD1. Looked up from germline, CDR1 is LGHNA and CDR2 is YSLEER. J was trimmed by 1 base and V by 3 bases; bases with no gene match: 8. This CDR3 comprises 16 residues. In nucleotides, the CDR3 is TGCGCCAGCAGCCAGGGTCTAACAGGGGGGTCCTACGAGCAGTACTTC. Its translation is CASSQGLTGGSYEQYF.

This clone appeared many times. The J gene is TRBJ2-7, the V gene TRBV28; D possibly corresponds to TRBD1 (8 bases). The germline gives CDR1 MDHEN, CDR2 SYDVKM. The CDR3 covers 16 residues. V was pared by 4 bases and J by 1 base, with 17 bases between. CDR3 DNA: TGTGCCAGCAGTTGGGGGGGGACAGGCAAGTCCTACGAGCAGTACTTC. It translates to CASSWGGTGKSYEQYF.

The chain carries TRBV5-1 and TRBJ1-1; D is unclear. The CDR3 runs to 14 residues. Germline values: CDR1 SGHRS, CDR2 YFSETQ. Trimming removed 0 bases from V and 0 bases from J, with 6 bases in between. The CDR3 DNA sequence: TGCGCCAGCAGCTTGGACATCATGAACACTGAAGCTTTCTTT. Translating it yields CASSLDIMNTEAFF.

V and J are TRBV11-2 and TRBJ2-7, with D possibly TRBD2 on 6 matching bases. Germline CDR1 reads SGHAT; CDR2 reads FQNNGV. Trimming pared 0 bases from V and 2 bases from J, leaving 11 bases between. The CDR3 runs to 15 residues. Here the CDR3 reads CASSLDREVTYEQYF. The CDR3, as DNA: TGTGCCAGCAGCTTAGATAGGGAGGTAACCTACGAGCAGTACTTC.

The chain carries TRBV14 and TRBJ2-1; 7 positions match TRBD2. Germline V lookup: CDR1 SGHDN, CDR2 FVKESK. V was pared by 4 bases and J by 0 bases, with 9 bases of the junction left unmatched. The CDR3 extends over 17 amino acids. The CDR3 region is CASSLAAGRRSYNEQFF. CDR3 nucleotide sequence: TGTGCCAGCAGCCTTGCAGCGGGGCGCCGCTCCTACAATGAGCAGTTCTTC.

This sequence joins TRBV7-9 and TRBJ2-7, with TRBD2 identical over 10 bases. Losses at the gene ends were 2 bases for V and 7 bases for J; bases not matched to a gene: 14. Germline values: CDR1 SEHNR, CDR2 FQNEAQ (reference sequence). The CDR3 is made up of 17 amino acids. Here the CDR3 DNA reads TGTGCCAGCAGCTTAACTCAGGGGCTAGCGGGAGATTTTGAGCAGTACTTC. Its protein product is CASSLTQGLAGDFEQYF.

The count of this clone is one. The genes are TRBV9 and TRBJ2-3, with a possible D match to TRBD1 (6 bases). V shed 3 bases and J shed 3 bases, with 11 bases lying between them. The CDR3 sequence is 14 residues long. CDR1 and CDR2 from the germline V gene are SGDLS and YYNGEE. Here the CDR3 DNA reads TGTGCCAGCAGCGGGGGGCGAAGAACAGATACGCAGTATTTT. Encoded protein: CASSGGRRTDTQYF.

This clone was picked up a small number of times. V usage is TRBV6-5 and J usage is TRBJ1-6; D not certain. The germline V gene encodes CDR1 MNHEY and CDR2 SVGAGI. The CDR3 sequence is 15 residues long. The ends were cut back, 0 bases at V and 10 bases at J, with 13 bases in the middle. The CDR3: CASSYSKGGGSPLHF. The CDR3 DNA follows: TGTGCCAGCAGTTACTCGAAGGGTGGAGGGTCACCCCTCCACTTT.

The chain uses TRBV27 and TRBJ1-2, with D uncertain. Germline lookup yields CDR1 MNHEY and CDR2 SMNVEV (reference sequence). Trimming took off 3 bases at V and 2 bases at J, with 7 bases between the two ends. This CDR3 is built from 13 residues. The CDR3 DNA follows: TGTGCCAGCAGTTTCGGTCCCAACTATGGCTACACCTTC. This sequence encodes CASSFGPNYGYTF.

The chain carries TRBV4-1 and TRBJ2-1; 15 bases fit TRBD2. The J segment lost 0 bases and the V segment lost 0 bases, leaving 9 bases of the junction unmatched. Germline-derived CDR1 and CDR2 are MGHRA and YSYEKL. The CDR3 sequence is 21 residues long. The CDR3 coding sequence is TGCGCCAGCAGCCAAGAGGCTGGAGGGACTAGCGGGAGGATCTCCTACAATGAGCAGTTCTTC. Encoded protein: CASSQEAGGTSGRISYNEQFF.

This sequence joins TRBV18 and TRBJ1-1; TRBD1 is a possible D gene (5 bases). From germline, CDR1 is KGHSH and CDR2 LQKENI. The CDR3 covers 12 residues. V was clipped by 3 bases and J by 9 bases, with 11 bases between them. CDR3: CASSPREGQAFF. The CDR3 DNA reads as TGTGCCAGCTCACCCCGGGAGGGGCAAGCTTTCTTT.